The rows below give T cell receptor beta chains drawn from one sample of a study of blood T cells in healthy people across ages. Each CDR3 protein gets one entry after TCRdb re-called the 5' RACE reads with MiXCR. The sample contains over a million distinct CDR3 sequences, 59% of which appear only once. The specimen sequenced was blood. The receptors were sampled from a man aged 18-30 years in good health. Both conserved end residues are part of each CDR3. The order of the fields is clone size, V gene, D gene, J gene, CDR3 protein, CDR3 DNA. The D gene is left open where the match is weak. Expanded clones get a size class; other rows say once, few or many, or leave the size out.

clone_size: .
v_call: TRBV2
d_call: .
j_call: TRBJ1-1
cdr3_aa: CASSDGYGRLRAFF
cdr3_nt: TGTGCCAGCAGTGATGGTTATGGGCGCCTTCGTGCTTTCTTT

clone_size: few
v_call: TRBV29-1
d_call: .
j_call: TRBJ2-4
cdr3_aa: CSVVLVAKNIQYF
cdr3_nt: TGCAGCGTTGTACTAGTAGCCAAAAACATTCAGTACTTC

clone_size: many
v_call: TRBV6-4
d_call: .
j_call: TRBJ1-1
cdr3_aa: CASSDGSTTTEAFF
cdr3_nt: TGTGCCAGCAGTGACGGTTCAACAACCACTGAAGCTTTCTTT

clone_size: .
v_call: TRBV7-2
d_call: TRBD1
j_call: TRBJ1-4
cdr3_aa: CASSSTTGSNEKLFF
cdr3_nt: TGTGCCAGCAGCAGCACGACAGGGTCTAATGAAAAACTGTTTTTT

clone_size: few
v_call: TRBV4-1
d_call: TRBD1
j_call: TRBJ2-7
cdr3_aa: CASSHRQGYEQYF
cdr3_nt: TGCGCCAGCAGCCATAGACAGGGATACGAGCAGTACTTC

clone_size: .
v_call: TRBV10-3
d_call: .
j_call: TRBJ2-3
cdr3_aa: CASREKSTDTQYF
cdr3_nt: TGTGCCAGCCGGGAAAAGAGCACAGATACGCAGTATTTT

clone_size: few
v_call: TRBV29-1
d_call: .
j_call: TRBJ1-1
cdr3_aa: CSVVSYRALNTEAFF
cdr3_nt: TGCAGCGTTGTTTCTTACAGAGCCTTGAACACTGAAGCTTTCTTT

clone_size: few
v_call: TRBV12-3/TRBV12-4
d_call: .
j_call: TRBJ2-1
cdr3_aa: CASSLDSGTNNEQFF
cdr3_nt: TGTGCCAGCAGTTTGGATTCCGGGACAAACAATGAGCAGTTCTTC

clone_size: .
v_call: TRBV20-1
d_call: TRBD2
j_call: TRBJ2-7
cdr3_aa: CSAKSGGTYEQYF
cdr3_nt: TGCAGTGCTAAAAGCGGGGGAACCTACGAGCAGTACTTC

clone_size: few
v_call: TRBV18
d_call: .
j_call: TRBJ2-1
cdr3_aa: CASSPPGGAYNEQFF
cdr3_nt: TGTGCCAGCTCACCACCAGGGGGGGCATACAATGAGCAGTTCTTC

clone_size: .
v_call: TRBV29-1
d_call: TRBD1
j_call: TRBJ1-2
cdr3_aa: CSVEDPTGGVPYGYTF
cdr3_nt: TGCAGCGTTGAAGACCCTACAGGGGGGGTCCCCTATGGCTACACCTTC

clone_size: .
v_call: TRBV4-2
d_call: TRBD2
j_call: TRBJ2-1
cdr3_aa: CASSLTGGVAESGQFF
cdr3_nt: TGTGCCAGCAGCCTAACCGGGGGGGTAGCGGAATCAGGGCAGTTCTTC

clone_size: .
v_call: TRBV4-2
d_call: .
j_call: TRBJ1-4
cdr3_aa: CASSQRDVEGPNEKPFF
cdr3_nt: TGTGCCAGCAGCCAGAGGGACGTGGAAGGGCCTAATGAAAAACCGTTTTTT

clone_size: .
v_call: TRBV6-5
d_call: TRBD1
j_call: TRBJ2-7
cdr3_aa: CASRHRGSYEQYF
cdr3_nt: TGTGCCAGCAGACACAGGGGCTCGTACGAGCAGTACTTC

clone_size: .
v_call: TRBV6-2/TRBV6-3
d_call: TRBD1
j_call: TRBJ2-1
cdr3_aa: CASTEFGQGDNEQFF
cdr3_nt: TGTGCCAGCACCGAATTTGGACAGGGCGACAATGAGCAGTTCTTC

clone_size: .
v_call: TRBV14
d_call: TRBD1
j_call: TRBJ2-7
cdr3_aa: CASSLRAPGQAYEQYF
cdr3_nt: TGTGCCAGCAGCCTCAGAGCTCCGGGACAGGCCTACGAGCAGTACTTC